The rows below give T cell receptor beta chains drawn from one sample of a study of response to subunit inactivated influenza vaccine. TCRdb re-analysed the RT-PCR reads in MiXCR, keeping a single row per CDR3 protein. The sample lists roughly 570,000 distinct CDR3 sequences; approximately 14% were seen once. This sample comprised PBMCs from blood, obtained 12 days after vaccination. The receptors were sampled from a man aged 50-59 years who received an inactivated influenza vaccine. Each CDR3 is given with its conserved first and last residue. D genes are given only for firm matches.

D gene,V gene,J gene,CDR3 length,CDR3 protein
NA,TRBV5-1,TRBJ2-5,15,CASSLESGAAETQYF
NA,TRBV19,TRBJ2-7,15,CASSLRDRRAYEQYF
TRBD2,TRBV11-2,TRBJ2-3,17,CASSRFGGSGGRNTQYF
NA,TRBV4-3,TRBJ2-3,16,CASSQEASPRADTQYF
NA,TRBV12-3/TRBV12-4,TRBJ1-1,14,CASSSSGVQTEAFF
NA,TRBV11-2,TRBJ1-4,13,CASSLDLRQMSFF
NA,TRBV29-1,TRBJ2-7,13,CSVVGHDSYEQYF
NA,TRBV16,TRBJ1-6,16,CASSQLGPSGNSPLHF
TRBD1,TRBV29-1,TRBJ2-7,14,CSVAGQGKNYEQYF
NA,TRBV4-3,TRBJ1-2,15,CASSQGSRSLGGYTF
NA,TRBV29-1,TRBJ1-1,11,CSVVGLIEAFF
NA,TRBV30,TRBJ2-1,15,CAWSVNGVSYNEQFF
NA,TRBV2,TRBJ1-5,14,CASSESTGNQPQHF
NA,TRBV20-1,TRBJ1-5,14,CSAMDRYSNQPQHF
NA,TRBV2,TRBJ1-1,11,CASSTDMLAFF
TRBD2,TRBV12-3/TRBV12-4,TRBJ2-3,16,CASSFGRLAGLATQYF
NA,TRBV20-1,TRBJ2-7,10,CSGPSYEQYF
TRBD1,TRBV4-2,TRBJ2-2,15,CASSKRQGDTGELFF
NA,TRBV29-1,TRBJ2-7,12,CSVETGPYEQYF
NA,TRBV15,TRBJ2-3,16,CATSRVSRDWVDTQYF
TRBD2,TRBV20-1,TRBJ2-1,13,CSASGRALNEQFF
NA,TRBV5-1,TRBJ2-3,15,CASSFLGVNADTQYF
NA,TRBV20-1,TRBJ2-1,15,CSARALTSSYNEQFF
TRBD2,TRBV18,TRBJ2-3,19,CASSPGLSSGIARTDTQYF
NA,TRBV20-1,TRBJ1-1,13,CSARDLANTEAFF
TRBD1,TRBV3-1,TRBJ2-7,15,CASSQTGTGDVEQYF
NA,TRBV20-1,TRBJ2-7,12,CSAPDSSYEQYF
NA,TRBV5-1,TRBJ2-1,16,CASSLLATSDYNEQFF
TRBD1,TRBV6-5,TRBJ1-1,14,CASSYGTGAAEAFF
NA,TRBV6-2/TRBV6-3,TRBJ1-5,16,CASSYFGISSNQPQHF
NA,TRBV15,TRBJ1-2,14,CATSPGTQDYGYTF
NA,TRBV10-3,TRBJ2-1,17,CAISLSLTGSAIGEQFF
TRBD1,TRBV20-1,TRBJ2-7,14,CSAAGQGVIYEQYF
TRBD1,TRBV12-3/TRBV12-4,TRBJ1-1,16,CASSLTRTGAGTEAFF
NA,TRBV6-1,TRBJ2-1,15,CASSEWGESYNEQFF
NA,TRBV20-1,TRBJ2-7,13,CSAVGGPGGEQYF
TRBD1,TRBV12-3/TRBV12-4,TRBJ2-5,15,CASSPRTGAVETQYF
NA,TRBV7-2,TRBJ2-2,15,CASSTRLADTGELFF
TRBD2,TRBV2,TRBJ2-1,14,CASSQTSSNNEQFF
TRBD2,TRBV7-6,TRBJ2-1,18,CASSFLPGLAGVDNEQFF
TRBD2,TRBV29-1,TRBJ2-2,17,CSVAGGAGGRNTGELFF
NA,TRBV12-3/TRBV12-4,TRBJ2-5,15,CASSFGGSGRETQYF
NA,TRBV14,TRBJ1-1,19,CASSQDVKDLRGLNTEAFF
NA,TRBV5-6,TRBJ2-1,11,CASSLVGRAFF
NA,TRBV5-1,TRBJ2-7,12,CASSQSTYEQYF
NA,TRBV20-1,TRBJ2-2,13,CSASGLSTGELFF
NA,TRBV23-1,TRBJ2-5,15,CASKSQSQRRETQYF
NA,TRBV7-8,TRBJ1-2,16,CASSLGNRALGNGYTF
NA,TRBV6-2/TRBV6-3,TRBJ2-2,15,CASILHGGDTGELFF
TRBD1,TRBV3-1,TRBJ2-5,15,CASSQDRTGQETQYF
NA,TRBV9,TRBJ1-6,13,CASSVGRDSPLHF